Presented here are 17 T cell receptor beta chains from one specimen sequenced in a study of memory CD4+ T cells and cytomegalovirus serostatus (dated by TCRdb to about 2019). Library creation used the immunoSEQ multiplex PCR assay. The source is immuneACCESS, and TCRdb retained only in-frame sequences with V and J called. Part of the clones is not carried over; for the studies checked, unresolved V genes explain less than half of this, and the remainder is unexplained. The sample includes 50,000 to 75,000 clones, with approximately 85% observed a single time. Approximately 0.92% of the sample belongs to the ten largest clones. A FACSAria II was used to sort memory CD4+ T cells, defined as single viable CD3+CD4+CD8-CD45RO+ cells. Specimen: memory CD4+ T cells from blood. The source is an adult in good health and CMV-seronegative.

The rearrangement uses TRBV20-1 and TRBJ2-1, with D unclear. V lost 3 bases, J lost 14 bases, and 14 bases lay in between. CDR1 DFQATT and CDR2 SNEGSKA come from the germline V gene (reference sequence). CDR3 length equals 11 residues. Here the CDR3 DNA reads TGCAGTGCTAGGGGTAGCAAGGTAGAGTTCTTC. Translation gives CSARGSKVEFF.

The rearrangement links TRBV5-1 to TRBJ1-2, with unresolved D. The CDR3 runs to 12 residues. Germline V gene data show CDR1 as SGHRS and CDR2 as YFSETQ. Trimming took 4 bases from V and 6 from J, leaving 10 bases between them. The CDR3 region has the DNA TGCGCCAGCAGCGGTAGGGAGGATGGCTACACCTTC. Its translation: CASSGREDGYTF.

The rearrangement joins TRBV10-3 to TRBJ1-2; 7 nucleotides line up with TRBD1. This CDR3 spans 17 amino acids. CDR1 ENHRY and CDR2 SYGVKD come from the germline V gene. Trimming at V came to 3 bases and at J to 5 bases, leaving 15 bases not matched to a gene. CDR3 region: CAISDLKKGSTGYGYTF. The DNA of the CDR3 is TGTGCCATCAGTGACCTTAAGAAGGGTTCGACAGGGTATGGCTACACCTTC.

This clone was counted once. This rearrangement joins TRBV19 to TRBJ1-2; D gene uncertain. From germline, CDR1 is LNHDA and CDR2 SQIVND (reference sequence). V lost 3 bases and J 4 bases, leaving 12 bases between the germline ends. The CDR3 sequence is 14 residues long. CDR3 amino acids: CASSITAGSYGYTF. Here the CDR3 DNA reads TGTGCCAGTAGTATTACGGCGGGGAGCTATGGCTACACCTTC.

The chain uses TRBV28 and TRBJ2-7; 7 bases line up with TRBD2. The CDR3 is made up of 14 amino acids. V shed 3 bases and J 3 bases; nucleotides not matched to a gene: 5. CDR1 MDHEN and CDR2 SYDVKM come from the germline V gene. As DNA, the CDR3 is TGTGCCAGCAGTTTTGGGGGGGACCTCTACGAGCAGTACTTC. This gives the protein CASSFGGDLYEQYF.

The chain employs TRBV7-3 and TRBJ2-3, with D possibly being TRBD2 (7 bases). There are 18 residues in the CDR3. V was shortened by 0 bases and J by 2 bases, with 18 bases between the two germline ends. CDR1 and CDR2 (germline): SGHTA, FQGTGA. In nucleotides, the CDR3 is TGTGCCAGCAGCTTAACTTATGGGGGAGGGGGGGCCACAGATACGCAGTATTTT. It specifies CASSLTYGGGGATDTQYF.

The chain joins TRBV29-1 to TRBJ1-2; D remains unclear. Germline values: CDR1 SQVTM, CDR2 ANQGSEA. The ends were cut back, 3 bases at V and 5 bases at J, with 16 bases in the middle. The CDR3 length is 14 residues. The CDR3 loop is CSVEPVFSPYGYTF. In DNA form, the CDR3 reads TGCAGCGTTGAGCCGGTCTTCTCCCCTTATGGCTACACCTTC. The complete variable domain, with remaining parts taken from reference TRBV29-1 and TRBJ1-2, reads SAVISQKPSRDICQRGTSLTIQCQVDSQVTMMFWYRQQPGQSLTLIATANQGSEATYESGFVIDKFPISRPNLTFSTLTVSNMSPEDSSIYLCSVEPVFSPYGYTFGSGTRLTVV.

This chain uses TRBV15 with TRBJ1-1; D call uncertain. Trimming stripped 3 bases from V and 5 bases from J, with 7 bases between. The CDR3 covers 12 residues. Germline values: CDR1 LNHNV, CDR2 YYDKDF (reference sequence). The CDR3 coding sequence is TGTGCCACCAGCAGGGGGTTGACTGAAGCTTTCTTT. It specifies CATSRGLTEAFF.

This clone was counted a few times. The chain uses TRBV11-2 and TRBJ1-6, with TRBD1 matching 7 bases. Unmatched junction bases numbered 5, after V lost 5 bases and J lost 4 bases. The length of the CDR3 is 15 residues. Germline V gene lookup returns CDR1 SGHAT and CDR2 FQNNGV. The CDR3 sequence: CASSDRTGYNSPLHF. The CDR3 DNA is TGTGCCAGCAGCGACAGGACAGGATATAATTCACCCCTCCACTTT.

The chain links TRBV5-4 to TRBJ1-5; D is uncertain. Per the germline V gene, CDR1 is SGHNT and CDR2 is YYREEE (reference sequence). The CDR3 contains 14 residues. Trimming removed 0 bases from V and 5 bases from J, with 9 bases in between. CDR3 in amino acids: CASSLEGGDQPQHF. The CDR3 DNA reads TGTGCCAGCAGCTTGGAGGGTGGAGATCAGCCCCAGCATTTT. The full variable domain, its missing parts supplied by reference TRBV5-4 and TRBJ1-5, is ETGVTQSPTHLIKTRGQQVTLRCSSQSGHNTVSWYQQALGQGPQFIFQYYREEENGRGNFPPRFSGLQFPNYSSELNVNALELDDSALYLCASSLEGGDQPQHFGDGTRLSIL.

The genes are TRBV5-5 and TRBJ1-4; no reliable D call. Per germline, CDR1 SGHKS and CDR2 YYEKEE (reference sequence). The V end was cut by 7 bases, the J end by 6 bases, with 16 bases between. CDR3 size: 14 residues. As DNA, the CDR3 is TGTGCCAGCCTAACTCGGACTGGGGATGAAAAACTGTTTTTT. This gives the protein CASLTRTGDEKLFF.

The CDR3 region has the DNA TGTGCCAGCTCACCAGCGGACACTGGGCTAGCCAAAAACATTCAGTACTTC. Its protein product is CASSPADTGLAKNIQYF. J is TRBJ2-4 and V is TRBV18; TRBD1 might be the D (5 bases). V was clipped by 2 bases and J by 0 bases, with 14 bases between them. The CDR3 has 17 amino acids. CDR1 and CDR2 from the germline V gene are KGHSH and LQKENI.

The CDR3 reads CASSLEGVDAGNTIYF. The CDR3 DNA is TGCGCCAGCAGCTTGGAGGGGGTTGACGCTGGAAACACCATATATTTT. The gene calls are TRBV5-1 and TRBJ1-3; the D gene is possibly TRBD1 (6 bases). CDR1 is SGHRS, CDR2 YFSETQ, per germline. CDR3 length equals 16 residues. V dropped 0 bases and J dropped 2 bases, with 12 bases sitting between them.

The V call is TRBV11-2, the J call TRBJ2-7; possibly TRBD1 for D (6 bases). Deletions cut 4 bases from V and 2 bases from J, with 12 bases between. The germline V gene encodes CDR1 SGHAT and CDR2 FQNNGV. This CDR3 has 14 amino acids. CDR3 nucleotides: TGTGCCAGCAGCTCGGGACAACTTCCCTACGAGCAGTACTTC. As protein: CASSSGQLPYEQYF.

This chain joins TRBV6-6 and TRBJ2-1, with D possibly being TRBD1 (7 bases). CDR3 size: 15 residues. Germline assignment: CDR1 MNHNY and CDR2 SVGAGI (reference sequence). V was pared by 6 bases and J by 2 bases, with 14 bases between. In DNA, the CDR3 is TGTGCCAGCAGGCAGGGGGGACAGACCTACAATGAGCAGTTCTTC. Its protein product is CASRQGGQTYNEQFF.

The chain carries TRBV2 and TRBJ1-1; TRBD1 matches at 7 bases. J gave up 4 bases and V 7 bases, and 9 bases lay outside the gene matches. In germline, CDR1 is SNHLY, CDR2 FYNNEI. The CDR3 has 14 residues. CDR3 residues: CASIRQGQGTEAFF. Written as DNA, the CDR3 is TGTGCCAGCATCCGACAGGGCCAGGGCACTGAAGCTTTCTTT.

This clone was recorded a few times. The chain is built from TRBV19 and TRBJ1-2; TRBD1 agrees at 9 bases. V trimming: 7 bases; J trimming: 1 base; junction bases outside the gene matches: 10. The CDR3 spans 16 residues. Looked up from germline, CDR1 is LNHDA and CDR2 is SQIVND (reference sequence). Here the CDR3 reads CASMPLGQGNNYGYTF. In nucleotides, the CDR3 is TGTGCCAGTATGCCCCTTGGACAGGGGAATAACTATGGCTACACCTTC.